Following are 23 T cell receptor beta chains from one sample sequenced in a study of blood T cell repertoires in COVID-19. Here immunoSEQ multiplex PCR was the method, and the copy in TCRdb shows in-frame clones only, minus some. The sample shows some 70,000 clones, about 85% of them seen only once. The material sequenced was peripheral blood. The receptors derive from a man older than 75 with acute or convalescent COVID-19.

This clone was found once. The V call is TRBV4-3, the J call TRBJ1-3; 8 bases are a match to TRBD1. Germline V gives CDR1 LGHNA, CDR2 YSLEER. The CDR3 has 15 residues. With V trimmed by 3 bases and J by 3 bases, 4 bases remained unmatched. The CDR3 bases are TGCGCCAGCAGCCATCAGGGGGCTAGTGGAAACACCATATATTTT. Its protein is CASSHQGASGNTIYF.

This clone appeared once. The V and J genes are TRBV10-3 and TRBJ2-7, with TRBD2 as a possible D gene (6 bases). Germline CDR1 is ENHRY and CDR2 is SYGVKD. The V end lost 8 bases, the J end lost 2 bases, and 7 bases lay between the germline ends. The CDR3 extends over 11 amino acids. CDR3 in DNA: TGTGCCATCGGACTAACCTACGAGCAGTACTTC. Amino acid sequence: CAIGLTYEQYF.

The rearrangement links TRBV7-9 to TRBJ2-7; no firm D call. Germline V CDR1 and CDR2: SEHNR, FQNEAQ (reference sequence). The CDR3 is made up of 12 amino acids. Between the trimmed V and J ends, which lost 3 bases and 2 bases, there was a span of 5 bases. The DNA of the CDR3 is TGTGCCAGCAGCTTTCGTACCTACGAGCAGTACTTC. Translation: CASSFRTYEQYF.

The chain uses TRBV24-1 and TRBJ1-2; the D is unclear. The germline gives CDR1 KGHDR, CDR2 SFDVKD. The CDR3 loop spans 13 amino acids. Trimming removed 7 bases from V and 1 base from J, with 9 bases in between. The CDR3 DNA reads TGTGCCACCAGGAGCAGGTATAACTATGGCTACACCTTC. This translates into CATRSRYNYGYTF.

The chain is built from TRBV20-1 and TRBJ2-1, with TRBD2 as a possible D gene (6 bases). The CDR3 length is 11 residues. V lost 3 bases, J lost 7 bases, and 7 bases lay in between. The V gene's germline CDR1 is DFQATT and CDR2 SNEGSKA (reference sequence). CDR3 protein: CSASGSNEQFF. The CDR3, as DNA: TGCAGTGCTAGCGGGAGTAATGAGCAGTTCTTC.

V gene TRBV6-5 combines with J gene TRBJ2-7; TRBD1 matches 10 bases. The CDR3 has 15 amino acids. The trim removed 6 bases at V and 6 bases at J, leaving 11 bases unmatched. The germline gives CDR1 MNHEY, CDR2 SVGAGI. The CDR3 DNA reads as TGTGCCAGCAGAACGGACAGGGGGTTTACTTTCGAGCAGTACTTC. Amino acids: CASRTDRGFTFEQYF.

J is TRBJ2-2 and V is TRBV9; 7 bases fit TRBD2. After removal of 4 bases from V and 4 bases from J, the junction contained 7 bases not matched to a gene. Germline V gives CDR1 SGDLS, CDR2 YYNGEE. The CDR3 spans 15 residues. In DNA, the CDR3 is TGTGCCAGCAGCCGAGGACTAGTGGGCACCGGGGAGCTGTTTTTT. Its translation: CASSRGLVGTGELFF.

The chain has TRBV15 and TRBJ1-1, with D tentatively TRBD1 (6 bases). Per the germline V gene, CDR1 is LNHNV and CDR2 is YYDKDF (reference sequence). The CDR3 has 15 residues. The V end was cut by 0 bases, the J end by 4 bases, with 12 bases between. The CDR3 here is CATSRDNTGRTEAFF. The CDR3 bases are TGTGCCACCAGCAGAGACAATACAGGGCGCACTGAAGCTTTCTTT.

The V call is TRBV5-4, the J call TRBJ1-2; D may be TRBD1 (6 bases). CDR3 size: 12 residues. V was pared by 1 base and J by 8 bases, with 9 bases between. Germline V gene data show CDR1 as SGHNT and CDR2 as YYREEE (reference sequence). CDR3 sequence reads: CASSLSRGGYTF. The CDR3 DNA sequence: TGTGCCAGCAGCTTGTCAAGGGGGGGCTACACCTTC.

The gene calls are TRBV15 and TRBJ2-3, with D maybe TRBD1 (5 bases). This CDR3 is 15 amino acids long. Trimming pared 0 bases from V and 6 bases from J, leaving 13 bases between. Germline CDR1 is LNHNV and CDR2 is YYDKDF (reference sequence). This CDR3 is CATSRDQTVQDTQYF. The DNA for the CDR3 is TGTGCCACCAGCAGAGACCAGACAGTCCAGGATACGCAGTATTTT.

The rearrangement joins TRBV9 to TRBJ1-4; possibly TRBD1 for D (6 bases). From germline, CDR1 is SGDLS and CDR2 YYNGEE. The V gene lost 4 bases and the J gene lost 0 bases, with 19 bases spanning the gap. The CDR3 length is 18 residues. The CDR3 protein is CASSPRGGESTTNEKLFF. Written as DNA, the CDR3 is TGTGCCAGCAGCCCCCGTGGGGGCGAATCCACAACTAATGAAAAACTGTTTTTT. The variable domain in full, with the rest retrieved from reference TRBV9 and TRBJ1-4, is DSGVTQTPKHLITATGQRVTLRCSPRSGDLSVYWYQQSLDQGLQFLIQYYNGEERAKGNILERFSAQQFPDLHSELNLSSLELGDSALYFCASSPRGGESTTNEKLFFGSGTQLSVL.

The chain uses TRBV19 and TRBJ2-1, with a tentative D call TRBD1 (6 bases). V lost 3 bases, J lost 0 bases, and 12 bases lay in between. The CDR3 extends over 16 amino acids. Germline loops: CDR1 LNHDA, CDR2 SQIVND (reference sequence). The CDR3: CASSILGASSYNEQFF. Here the CDR3 DNA reads TGTGCCAGTAGTATTCTGGGGGCTAGCTCCTACAATGAGCAGTTCTTC.

The chain is built from TRBV7-2 and TRBJ2-3; 10 nucleotides agree with TRBD2. V trimming: 2 bases; J trimming: 4 bases; junction bases outside the gene matches: 9. The CDR3 consists of 17 residues. CDR1 is SGHTA, CDR2 FQGNSA, per germline. The CDR3 nucleotides read TGTGCCAGCAGCTTACGGACTAGCGGAGGGAGGGCAGATACGCAGTATTTT. It yields the protein CASSLRTSGGRADTQYF.

This clone was detected a few times. The rearrangement joins TRBV4-3 to TRBJ2-2, with D maybe TRBD2 (6 bases). Germline V gene lookup returns CDR1 LGHNA and CDR2 YSLEER. The CDR3 runs 15 residues. Trimming left V 5 bases short and J 4 bases short, with 14 bases between. This chain's CDR3 is CASSNPSGFTGELFF. CDR3 DNA: TGCGCCAGCAGCAATCCCAGCGGGTTCACCGGGGAGCTGTTTTTT.

The chain links TRBV19 to TRBJ2-5; 8 nucleotides line up with TRBD1. V dropped 3 bases and J dropped 2; count of bases not matched to a gene: 5. The V gene's germline CDR1 is LNHDA and CDR2 SQIVND (reference sequence). The length of the CDR3 is 15 residues. The CDR3 here is CASSISQGAQETQYF. The CDR3 nucleotides are TGTGCCAGTAGTATCTCCCAGGGGGCACAAGAGACCCAGTACTTC.

The chain has TRBV6-5 and TRBJ2-1, with TRBD1 as a possible D gene (6 bases). V lost 0 bases and J lost 9, with 9 bases in between. The germline gives CDR1 MNHEY, CDR2 SVGAGI. The CDR3 covers 13 residues. In nucleotides, the CDR3 is TGTGCCAGCAGTTACTCTTCACAGGGTGAGCAGTTCTTC. This translates into CASSYSSQGEQFF.

The J gene is TRBJ2-1, the V gene TRBV19; D might be TRBD1 (6 bases). The ends were cut back, 7 bases at V and 3 bases at J, with 10 bases in the middle. Germline V gene lookup returns CDR1 LNHDA and CDR2 SQIVND (reference sequence). The CDR3 totals 13 residues. The CDR3 loop reads CASNDRSYNEQFF. The CDR3 DNA reads as TGTGCCAGTAACGACAGGAGCTACAATGAGCAGTTCTTC.

This clone was seen a handful of times. The chain combines TRBV19 with TRBJ1-1; D is unclear. Deletions cut 4 bases from V and 8 bases from J, with 17 bases between. The CDR3 extends over 14 amino acids. Germline V gene sequence: CDR1 LNHDA, CDR2 SQIVND (reference sequence). In DNA, the CDR3 is TGTGCCAGTAGTAGGAGTGTGGCGGCCAAAGAAGCTTTCTTT. As protein: CASSRSVAAKEAFF.

J is TRBJ1-3 and V is TRBV12-3 or TRBV12-4, with D perhaps matching TRBD1 (6 bases). There are 13 residues in the CDR3. V lost 10 bases and J lost 2, with 12 bases in between. The CDR3 sequence: CATRQAAGNTIYF. The CDR3, as DNA: TGTGCCACCAGACAGGCCGCTGGAAACACCATATATTTT.

The chain combines TRBV5-1 with TRBJ1-2; D not certain. Germline V lookup: CDR1 SGHRS, CDR2 YFSETQ. V lost 0 bases to trimming and J lost 5 bases, with 11 bases between them. The CDR3 totals 14 residues. This CDR3 is CASSLGSGPYGYTF. CDR3 coding DNA: TGCGCCAGCAGCTTGGGGTCAGGTCCATATGGCTACACCTTC.

The sample holds one count of this clone. The chain has TRBV19 and TRBJ2-5; TRBD2 matches 13 bases. CDR1 and CDR2 from the germline V gene are LNHDA and SQIVND (reference sequence). The CDR3 length is 17 residues. Germline trimming cut 3 bases from V and 5 bases from J; bases unmatched to any gene: 9. The CDR3 DNA follows: TGTGCCAGTAGTATTGCCCGGACTAGCGGGAGTAGGGAGACCCAGTACTTC. This encodes CASSIARTSGSRETQYF.

The rearrangement uses TRBV5-1 and TRBJ2-7; the match to TRBD2 covers 11 bases. The J segment lost 7 bases and the V segment lost 4 bases, leaving 16 bases of the junction unmatched. This CDR3 is 17 amino acids long. Germline V gene data show CDR1 as SGHRS and CDR2 as YFSETQ. The CDR3 sequence is CASSVSGLAVAVREQYF. DNA for the CDR3: TGCGCCAGCAGCGTATCGGGACTAGCGGTAGCGGTGCGGGAGCAGTACTTC.

The chain carries TRBV2 and TRBJ1-2, with 7 bases aligning to TRBD1. Germline lookup yields CDR1 SNHLY and CDR2 FYNNEI. The CDR3 consists of 13 residues. J gave up 5 bases and V 3 bases, and 3 bases lay outside the gene matches. The CDR3 reads CASSEAGGYGYTF. The CDR3 coding sequence is TGTGCCAGCAGTGAGGCAGGGGGATATGGCTACACCTTC. Full variable domain (missing parts from reference TRBV2 and TRBJ1-2): EPEVTQTPSHQVTQMGQEVILRCVPISNHLYFYWYRQILGQKVEFLVSFYNNEISEKSEIFDDQFSVERPDGSNFTLKIRSTKLEDSAMYFCASSEAGGYGYTFGSGTRLTVV.